This TCR beta chain was sequenced during a study of OX40 agonist ivuxolimab in advanced cancers. Study-level results: The CD4+ and CD8+ T cells in the blood had expanded clonally by week 6 at 0.1 to 3.0 mg/kg.

CDR3 length: 15 amino acids. Germline loops: CDR1 LGHNA, CDR2 YSLEER. V gave up 3 bases and J gave up 10 bases; unmatched junction bases: 8. This clone was counted once. Its antigen is as yet unknown. The table came from immunoSEQ multiplex PCR; TCRdb's copy has only in-frame clones and leaves some out. Of around 36,000 clones in the sample, roughly 80% were seen once. The sequence came from an adult with an advanced solid tumor such as melanoma, head and neck, liver or kidney cancer. The material sequenced was CD4+ or CD8+ T cells sorted from blood, taken in a trial of the OX40 agonist ivuxolimab. The chain is built from TRBV4-3 and TRBJ2-1; 11 nucleotides agree with TRBD2. The CDR3 region is CASSQSSGGPVEQFF. The CDR3 nucleotides are TGCGCCAGCAGCCAGTCTAGCGGGGGGCCTGTAGAGCAGTTCTTC.